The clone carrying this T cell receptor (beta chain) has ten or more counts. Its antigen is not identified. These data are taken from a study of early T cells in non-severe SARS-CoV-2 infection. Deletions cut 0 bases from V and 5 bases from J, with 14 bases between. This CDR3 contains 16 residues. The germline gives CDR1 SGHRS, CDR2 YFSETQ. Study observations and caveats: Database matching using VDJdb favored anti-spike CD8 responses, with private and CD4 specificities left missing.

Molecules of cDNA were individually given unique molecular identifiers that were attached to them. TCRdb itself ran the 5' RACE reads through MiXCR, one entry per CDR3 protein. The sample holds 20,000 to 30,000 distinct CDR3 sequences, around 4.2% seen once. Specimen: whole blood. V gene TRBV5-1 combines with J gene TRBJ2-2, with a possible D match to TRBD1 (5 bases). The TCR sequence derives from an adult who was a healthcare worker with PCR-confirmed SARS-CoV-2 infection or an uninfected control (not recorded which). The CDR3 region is CASSLADHGHTGELFF. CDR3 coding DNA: TGCGCCAGCAGCTTGGCCGATCATGGACATACCGGGGAGCTGTTTTTT.